The T cell receptor beta chain under discussion was sequenced for a study of blood T cell repertoires in COVID-19 (dated by TCRdb to 2020 to 2022). Looking at the study overall: Samples from collaborators originated in the United States, Italy and Spain and spanned both the acute and convalescent phases of COVID-19. The material from the prospective study consisted of cDNA or gDNA derived from T cells, B-cell-depleted T cells, or PBMCs. Subjects who had been exposed to COVID-19, were actively infected with it, or had recovered from it provided the deeply sampled blood TCRbeta repertoires that made up the dataset. The repertoires were released in a freely available public database meant as a resource for research on the immune response to SARS-CoV-2. The samples were drawn from the first 160 participants of the ongoing ImmuneRACE study and from 950 to 1,500 subjects provided by 6 global collaborators. Nearly every sample came with metadata listing a de-identified subject ID, COVID-19 status, age in years and sex. Where available, HLA class I and class II types were obtained from metadata supplied by the sample provider rather than from assay-based typing. General study outcomes and caveats: The amount of clinical and demographic metadata varied by source and participant and was provided uncurated.

Reading from cysteine to phenylalanine, the CDR3 counts 12 amino acids. Here the CDR3 DNA is all that survives: 36 bases in frame from base 1. V drops 2 bases and J drops 11 bases, leaving 13 bases in between. For CDR1 and CDR2, the germline V gene lists SGHRS and YFSETQ. A second Seattle source provided samples from volunteer blood donors who had recovered from COVID-19. The collaborating institutions used their own protocols to collect whole blood in K2EDTA tubes. For TCRbeta analysis, collaborators shipped samples as frozen whole blood, isolated PBMCs, or DNA extracted from either of those sample types. Points on this clone: The antigen this receptor binds is unknown. No base-level quality is on record; no much larger clone is a single base apart.

TCRbeta CDR3 regions were amplified from genomic DNA by means of the immunoSEQ Assay, a bias-controlled multiplex PCR. The authors processed their data as follows. Within the assay, amplification of reference gene primers was used to estimate how many nucleated cells each sample contained. To quantify the absolute abundance of each unique TCRbeta CDR3 rearrangement, sequence reads were collapsed and filtered. For each sample, productive Simpson clonality was calculated as the square root of Simpson's diversity index across productive rearrangements. The immuneACCESS repertoire file appears here via TCRdb, limited to in-frame rearrangements. These files lack a portion of the clones; in checked studies, under half of the deficit traces to unresolved V genes, and the cause of the others is not known. V and J calls and clone size are as listed in that table; D and trimming were resolved from the DNA. The sample records 220,000 or so clones, about 88% of which are singletons. The leading ten clones occupy roughly 2.6% of the sample.

The TCR comes from a man in his fifties who had recovered from COVID-19. Sequencing was done on a sample of peripheral blood. This sequence uses TRBV5-1 and TRBJ1-1; TRBD1 is a weak D gene call, 6 bases matching. The DNA sequence follows: TGCGCCAGCAGCTTCCCGGGACAAGACGCTTTCTTT. It codes for CASSFPGQDAFF. The full variable domain, with segments outside the CDR3 supplied by the reference TRBV5-1 and TRBJ1-1 proteins, appears as KAGVTQTPRYLIKTRGQQVTLSCSPISGHRSVSWYQQTPGQGLQFLFEYFSETQRNKGNFPGRFSGRQFSNSRSEMNVSTLELGDSALYLCASSFPGQDAFFGQGTRLTVV.